One and the same sample provided the 29 T cell receptor beta chains below, sequenced in a study of beta chain features in type 1 diabetes. Every bit of the isolated RNA underwent reverse transcription, so sequencing read expressed TCRB transcripts. TCRdb's table, derived via immunoSEQ multiplex PCR, lists solely in-frame clones and lacks some. This sample carries approximately 160,000 clones, over 7.5% of them seen once, and the ten largest clones take about 0.6%. The specimen was central memory CD4+ T cells from blood. The receptors originated from a man younger than 35 in good health.

This clone was observed a few times. J is TRBJ2-7 and V is TRBV5-5, with 9 bases aligning to TRBD1. Germline CDR1 and CDR2: SGHKS and YYEKEE (reference sequence). The CDR3 covers 14 residues. The V segment lost 1 base and the J segment 6 bases; nucleotides outside the gene matches: 5. The CDR3 bases are TGTGCCAGCAGCTTGAGGGACAGGGAATCCGAGCAGTACTTC. This sequence encodes CASSLRDRESEQYF. Variable domain in full (rest from reference TRBV5-5 and TRBJ2-7): DAGVTQSPTHLIKTRGQQVTLRCSPISGHKSVSWYQQVLGQGPQFIFQYYEKEERGRGNFPDRFSARQFPNYSSELNVNALLLGDSALYLCASSLRDRESEQYFGPGTRLTVT.

The sample holds many counts of this clone. The chain is built from TRBV4-3 and TRBJ1-1; 7 bases map to TRBD1. The ends lost 2 bases at V and 7 bases at J; junction bases unmatched: 7. The CDR3 contains 14 residues. Per germline, CDR1 LGHNA and CDR2 YSLEER. In nucleotides, the CDR3 is TGCGCCAGCAGCCAACCCGGGACAGCCAGTGAAGCTTTCTTT. Translation gives CASSQPGTASEAFF.

This clone appeared a few times. J is TRBJ2-1 and V is TRBV10-3, with 9 bases aligning to TRBD1. Per germline, CDR1 ENHRY and CDR2 SYGVKD. The CDR3 is 16 residues long. Germline trimming cut 7 bases from V and 9 bases from J; bases unmatched to any gene: 16. The CDR3: CAIKPGQGVGFGEQFF. The CDR3 nucleotides read TGTGCCATCAAACCGGGACAGGGTGTTGGTTTCGGTGAGCAGTTCTTC.

The chain joins TRBV7-2 to TRBJ2-5, with 11 bases that match TRBD2. Germline CDR1 is SGHTA and CDR2 is FQGNSA. CDR3 length equals 16 residues. V lost 0 bases and J lost 5; bases outside the gene matches: 5. This CDR3 is CASSLALSGGAETQYF. The DNA of the CDR3 is TGTGCCAGCAGCTTAGCGCTTAGCGGGGGGGCGGAGACCCAGTACTTC.

This clone turned up a few times. J is TRBJ1-1 and V is TRBV2; 8 nucleotides align to TRBD1. Germline-derived CDR1 and CDR2 are SNHLY and FYNNEI. V shed 4 bases and J 4 bases; nucleotides not matched to a gene: 5. This CDR3 spans 14 amino acids. CDR3 in DNA: TGTGCCAGCAGTGCCGGACAGGGAAGCACTGAAGCTTTCTTT. As protein: CASSAGQGSTEAFF.

This clone was found a few times. The V gene is TRBV11-1, the J gene TRBJ2-7; TRBD1 aligns across 7 bases. The V gene end was trimmed by 5 bases and the J gene end by 4 bases; junction bases not matched to a gene: 2. CDR3 length: 12 residues. Germline assignment: CDR1 SGHAT and CDR2 FQDESV (reference sequence). The DNA for the CDR3 is TGTGCCAGCAGCCAGACAGGGTACGAGCAGTACTTC. This encodes CASSQTGYEQYF.

CDR3 residues: CASSLAGPPYEQYF. As DNA, the CDR3 is TGTGCCAGCAGCTTAGCGGGCCCCCCCTACGAGCAGTACTTC. This rearrangement joins TRBV7-2 to TRBJ2-7, with unresolved D. V shed 0 bases and J shed 2 bases, with 8 bases lying between them. CDR1 is SGHTA, CDR2 FQGNSA, per germline. The CDR3 covers 14 residues.

This clone was found a few times. J is TRBJ2-2 and V is TRBV28; D is possibly TRBD1 (6 bases). Germline CDR1 MDHEN, CDR2 SYDVKM. V was pared by 5 bases and J by 5 bases, with 9 bases between. The CDR3 runs to 13 residues. The CDR3 protein is CASSRRGTGELFF. Here the CDR3 DNA reads TGTGCCAGCAGTCGCAGGGGAACCGGGGAGCTGTTTTTT.

The chain couples TRBV18 to TRBJ2-7; 10 positions agree with TRBD1. Germline V lookup: CDR1 KGHSH, CDR2 LQKENI. The V and J ends lost 2 bases and 2 bases, in that order; junction bases with no gene match: 3. The CDR3 runs to 15 residues. CDR3 loop: CASSPRTGGTYEQYF. The CDR3 region has the DNA TGTGCCAGCTCACCAAGGACAGGGGGTACCTACGAGCAGTACTTC.

This clone has just a few counts. The chain recombines TRBV19 with TRBJ2-2; 8 bases are a match to TRBD1. Germline assignment: CDR1 LNHDA and CDR2 SQIVND (reference sequence). The CDR3 extends over 15 amino acids. The junction had 6 bases not matched to a gene; V was cut back by 7 bases and J by 2 bases. CDR3 protein: CASTADRGNTGELFF. Written as DNA, the CDR3 is TGTGCCAGTACCGCCGACAGGGGCAACACCGGGGAGCTGTTTTTT.

V and J are TRBV30 and TRBJ2-3; 7 bases align to TRBD1. The CDR3 loop spans 15 amino acids. The junction had 7 bases not matched to a gene; V was cut back by 3 bases and J by 1 base. Per germline, CDR1 GTSNPN and CDR2 SVGIG (reference sequence). The CDR3 nucleotides read TGTGCCTGGAGGGACAGGTTGAGGGGCACAGATACGCAGTATTTT. This encodes CAWRDRLRGTDTQYF.

This chain connects TRBV12-5 to TRBJ2-5; 10 nucleotides line up with TRBD2. Germline CDR1 reads LGHNT; CDR2 reads FRNRAP. The ends lost 4 bases at V and 5 bases at J; junction bases unmatched: 1. This CDR3 contains 13 residues. The CDR3 nucleotides are TGTGCTAGTGGTTCTAGCGGGAGTGAGACCCAGTACTTC. Amino acids: CASGSSGSETQYF.

The chain has TRBV28 and TRBJ1-1; no reliable D call. V was pared by 5 bases and J by 1 base, with 8 bases between. The CDR3 totals 13 residues. In germline, CDR1 is MDHEN, CDR2 SYDVKM. CDR3 nucleotides: TGTGCCAGCAGTGGCGGAACGAACACTGAAGCTTTCTTT. Its protein product is CASSGGTNTEAFF.

The table lists this clone with a few counts. The chain recombines TRBV7-2 with TRBJ2-3; D might be TRBD2 (7 bases). Germline V gene sequence: CDR1 SGHTA, CDR2 FQGNSA. V was pared by 5 bases and J by 2 bases, with 14 bases between. This CDR3 contains 15 residues. CDR3 protein: CASSPGGPFTDTQYF. In nucleotides, the CDR3 is TGTGCCAGCAGCCCGGGGGGCCCTTTCACAGATACGCAGTATTTT.

This sequence joins TRBV2 and TRBJ2-3; TRBD2 agrees at 9 bases. This CDR3 is built from 16 residues. Germline V gene lookup returns CDR1 SNHLY and CDR2 FYNNEI. Trimming at V came to 3 bases and at J to 0 bases, leaving 4 bases not matched to a gene. The CDR3 sequence is CASSDRSGRSTDTQYF. CDR3 DNA sequence: TGTGCCAGCAGTGATAGGAGCGGGAGGAGCACAGATACGCAGTATTTT.

V usage is TRBV19 and J usage is TRBJ2-5, with D perhaps matching TRBD2 (5 bases). The J call may be in error: the DNA end matches TRBJ2-7 better. The CDR3 runs 14 residues. In germline, CDR1 is LNHDA, CDR2 SQIVND (reference sequence). Here the CDR3 DNA reads TGTGCCAGTAGCTCGAGGGCAGGAGCCTACGAGCAGTACTTC. Encoded protein: CASSSRAGAYEQYF.

The V and J genes are TRBV28 and TRBJ1-2; the D gene is possibly TRBD1 (6 bases). CDR3 length: 13 residues. V shed 5 bases and J shed 6 bases, with 13 bases lying between them. Looked up from germline, CDR1 is MDHEN and CDR2 is SYDVKM. CDR3 loop: CASSQDSFNGYTF. The DNA of the CDR3 is TGTGCCAGCAGTCAGGACAGCTTTAATGGCTACACCTTC.

The sample holds many counts of this clone. This chain uses TRBV7-3 with TRBJ2-1; D unresolved. Between the trimmed V and J ends, which lost 5 bases and 0 bases, there was a span of 5 bases. Germline assignment: CDR1 SGHTA and CDR2 FQGTGA. The CDR3 runs to 13 residues. Here the CDR3 reads CASSIGSYNEQFF. The CDR3 DNA reads as TGTGCCAGCAGCATCGGCTCCTACAATGAGCAGTTCTTC.

The chain couples TRBV9 to TRBJ1-1; TRBD1 matches 7 bases. Germline CDR1 SGDLS, CDR2 YYNGEE. J lost 0 bases, V lost 3 bases, and 8 bases had no gene match. This CDR3 comprises 16 residues. The CDR3 loop is CASSAQNRGLNTEAFF. The CDR3 DNA is TGTGCCAGCAGCGCCCAGAACAGGGGTTTGAACACTGAAGCTTTCTTT.

This clone was found a few times. The gene calls are TRBV11-3 and TRBJ2-3; the match to TRBD1 covers 8 bases. This CDR3 contains 14 residues. CDR1 and CDR2 (germline): SGHNT, YENEEA. With 5 bases clipped from V and 4 bases from J, the junction kept 5 bases outside the gene matches. CDR3 sequence: CASSLAGGADTQYF. CDR3 nucleotide sequence: TGTGCCAGCAGCCTAGCAGGGGGCGCAGATACGCAGTATTTT.

This clone was seen ten or more times. The J gene is TRBJ1-1, the V gene TRBV29-1; TRBD1 agrees at 7 bases. The CDR3 is made up of 12 amino acids. From germline, CDR1 is SQVTM and CDR2 ANQGSEA. V dropped 1 base and J dropped 11; count of bases not matched to a gene: 7. CDR3 protein: CSVEGQGINAFF. The DNA of the CDR3 is TGCAGCGTTGAAGGACAGGGAATTAACGCTTTCTTT.

This clone turned up a few times. This rearrangement joins TRBV28 to TRBJ2-1; maybe TRBD1 (6 bases). The CDR3 covers 14 residues. The germline gives CDR1 MDHEN, CDR2 SYDVKM. V dropped 1 base and J dropped 13 bases, with 17 bases sitting between them. CDR3 residues: CASSLYGGGRAQFF. Here the CDR3 DNA reads TGTGCCAGCAGTTTATATGGTGGGGGCAGGGCTCAGTTCTTC.

The CDR3 region has the DNA TGTGCCACCCTCAGAACTAGCGGGGAAAATGAAGAGACCCAGTACTTC. Translation: CATLRTSGENEETQYF. V is TRBV10-3 and J is TRBJ2-5, with 10 bases lining up with TRBD2. Germline CDR1 and CDR2: ENHRY and SYGVKD. Trimming removed 10 bases from V and 3 bases from J; junction bases left unmatched: 14. The CDR3 loop spans 16 amino acids.

As DNA, the CDR3 is TGTGCCAGCAGCGTGGACAGGTACTATGGCTACACCTTC. Protein product: CASSVDRYYGYTF. J is TRBJ1-2 and V is TRBV9; the match to TRBD1 covers 7 bases. The CDR3 extends over 13 amino acids. CDR1 SGDLS and CDR2 YYNGEE come from the germline V gene. The V and J ends lost 2 bases and 3 bases, in that order; junction bases with no gene match: 1.

V is TRBV10-3 and J is TRBJ2-3, with TRBD1 identical over 8 bases. This CDR3 contains 14 residues. V shed 5 bases and J 1 base; nucleotides not matched to a gene: 2. Germline values: CDR1 ENHRY, CDR2 SYGVKD. CDR3 in DNA: TGTGCCATCAGTTTGGACAGGGGCACAGATACGCAGTATTTT. Protein: CAISLDRGTDTQYF.

This clone was detected a few times. CDR3 nucleotides: TGTGCCAGCAGCTTGGGATCCGGGACAGGGGGCTCGGGCTACACCTTC. This translates into CASSLGSGTGGSGYTF. J is TRBJ1-2 and V is TRBV5-6, with TRBD1 matching 12 bases. Germline V lookup: CDR1 SGHDT, CDR2 YYEEEE. V dropped 0 bases and J dropped 8; count of bases not matched to a gene: 8. This CDR3 comprises 16 residues.

The CDR3: CASRVTGGAGYGYTF. CDR3 in DNA: TGTGCCAGCAGAGTAACGGGGGGCGCGGGCTATGGCTACACCTTC. The chain recombines TRBV7-9 with TRBJ1-2, with D tentatively TRBD1 (6 bases). The CDR3 covers 15 residues. Looked up from germline, CDR1 is SEHNR and CDR2 is FQNEAQ (reference sequence). Between the trimmed V and J ends, which lost 6 bases and 4 bases, there was a span of 18 bases. The complete variable domain, with remaining parts taken from reference TRBV7-9 and TRBJ1-2, reads DTGVSQNPRHKITKRGQNVTFRCDPISEHNRLYWYRQTLGQGPEFLTYFQNEAQLEKSRLLSDRFSAERPKGSFSTLEIQRTEQGDSAMYLCASRVTGGAGYGYTFGSGTRLTVV.

The chain couples TRBV12-5 to TRBJ1-1; D gene ambiguous. Germline V gene sequence: CDR1 LGHNT, CDR2 FRNRAP. Trimming removed 4 bases at V and 5 bases at J, with 11 bases between. The CDR3 runs to 13 residues. CDR3 loop: CASGSSPGTEAFF. The CDR3 DNA reads TGTGCTAGTGGTTCGTCTCCGGGGACTGAAGCTTTCTTT.

The chain couples TRBV30 to TRBJ1-2; 7 bases line up with TRBD1. V shed 8 bases, J shed 8 bases, and the junction held 8 bases outside the gene matches. The CDR3 is 11 residues long. CDR1 and CDR2 (germline): GTSNPN, SVGIG (reference sequence). CDR3 sequence (DNA): TGTGCCAGAAGGGGGCTCGGCGGCTACACCTTC. Its translation is CARRGLGGYTF.